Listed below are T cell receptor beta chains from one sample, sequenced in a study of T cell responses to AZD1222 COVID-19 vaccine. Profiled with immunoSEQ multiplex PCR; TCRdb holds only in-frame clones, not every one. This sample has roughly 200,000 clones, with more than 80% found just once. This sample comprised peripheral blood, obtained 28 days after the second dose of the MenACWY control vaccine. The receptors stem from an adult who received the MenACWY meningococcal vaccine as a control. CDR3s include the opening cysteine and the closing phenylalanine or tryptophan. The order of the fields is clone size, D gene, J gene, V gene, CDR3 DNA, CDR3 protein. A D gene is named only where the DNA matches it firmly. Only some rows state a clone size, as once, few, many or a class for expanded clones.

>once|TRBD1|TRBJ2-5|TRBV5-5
TGTGCCAGCAGCTTTGTTTCGGGACAGGTAGAGACCCAGTACTTC
CASSFVSGQVETQYF
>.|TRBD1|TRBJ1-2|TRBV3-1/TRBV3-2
TGTGCCAGCAGCCCAACAGGGGCCCCCAACTGGGGCTACACCTTC
CASSPTGAPNWGYTF
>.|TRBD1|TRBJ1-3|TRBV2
TGTGCCAGCAGTGGACGGACAGGGTCTGGAAACACCATATATTTT
CASSGRTGSGNTIYF
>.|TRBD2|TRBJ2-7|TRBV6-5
TGTGCCAGCAGTTACTCCATTGCGGGAGGATCGGGGGAGCAGTACTTC
CASSYSIAGGSGEQYF
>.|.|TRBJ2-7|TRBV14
TGTGCCAGCAGCCAAGATCCTTCCCTAGTAGGGACCTACGAGCAGTACTTC
CASSQDPSLVGTYEQYF
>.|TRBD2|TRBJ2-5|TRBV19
TGTGCCAGTAGCAAAACTAGCGCCCAAGAGACCCAGTACTTC
CASSKTSAQETQYF
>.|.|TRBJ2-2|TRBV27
TGTGCCAGCAGCAAAGAGGCGGCCACCGGGGAGCTGTTTTTT
CASSKEAATGELFF
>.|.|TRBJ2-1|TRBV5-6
TGTGCCAGCAGCTTGCTCGGTGGGAGCTCCTACAATGAGCAGTTCTTC
CASSLLGGSSYNEQFF
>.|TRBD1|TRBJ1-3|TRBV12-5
TGTGCTAGTGGTCAAGGGACAGAAAGAAACACCATATATTTT
CASGQGTERNTIYF
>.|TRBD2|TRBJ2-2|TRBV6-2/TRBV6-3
TGTGCCAGCAGTCCGACTAGCGCGGGATCCACCGGGGAGCTGTTTTTT
CASSPTSAGSTGELFF
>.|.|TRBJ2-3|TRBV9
TGTGCCAGCAGCGTTTTTTCCGAAGATACGCAGTATTTT
CASSVFSEDTQYF
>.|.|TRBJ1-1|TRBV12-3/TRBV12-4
TGTGCCAGCAGTTTAGGGTCCCTTGAAGCTTTCTTT
CASSLGSLEAFF
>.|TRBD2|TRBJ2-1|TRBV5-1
TGCGCCAGCAGCTTGGGGACTAGCGGCAATTCCTACAATGAGCAGTTCTTC
CASSLGTSGNSYNEQFF
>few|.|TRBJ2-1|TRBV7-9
TGTGCCAGCAGCAAGACTACTGTGGATCGGAATGAGCAGTTCTTC
CASSKTTVDRNEQFF
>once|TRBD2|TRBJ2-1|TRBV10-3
TGTGCCATCAGCACGGGACTAGCGGGAGTCTGGAATGAGCAGTTCTTC
CAISTGLAGVWNEQFF
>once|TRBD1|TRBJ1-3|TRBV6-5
TGTGCCAGCAAACTACAGGGGGGCTCTGGAAACACCATATATTTT
CASKLQGGSGNTIYF
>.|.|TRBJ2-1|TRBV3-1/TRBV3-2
TGTGCCAGCAGCCAGAGGGGGCGGGGCGGCCAGAGCTCCTACAATGAGCAGTTCTTC
CASSQRGRGGQSSYNEQFF
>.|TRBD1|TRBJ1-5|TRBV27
TGTGCCAGCAGTCCTATATACCGTACAGGGGGCGCGGGAAAGCCCCAGCATTTT
CASSPIYRTGGAGKPQHF
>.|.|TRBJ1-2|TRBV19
TGTGCCAGTAGTATAGGGGACGGCTACACCTTC
CASSIGDGYTF
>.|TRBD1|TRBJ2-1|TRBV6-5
TGTGCCAGCAGTTACTCGACAGGGACCCAACGGAATGAGCAGTTCTTC
CASSYSTGTQRNEQFF
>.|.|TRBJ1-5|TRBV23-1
TGCGCCAGCAGTCAATCAGCCAGGAGCAATCAGCCCCAGCATTTT
CASSQSARSNQPQHF
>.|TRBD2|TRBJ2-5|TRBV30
TGTGCCTGGAGTGTAAAGGGACTAGCAGATGGGGCCCAGTACTTC
CAWSVKGLADGAQYF
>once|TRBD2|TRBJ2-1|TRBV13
TGTGCCAGCAGCCCGATCTTAACCGGGACTAGCGGGAGTACAGAGGAGCAGTTCTTC
CASSPILTGTSGSTEEQFF
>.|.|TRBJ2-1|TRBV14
TGTGCCAGCAGCCAAGAGAGTCTCTTCAATGAGCAGTTCTTC
CASSQESLFNEQFF
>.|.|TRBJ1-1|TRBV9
TGTGCCAGCAGCAAGGACGTCATGAACACTGAAGCTTTCTTT
CASSKDVMNTEAFF
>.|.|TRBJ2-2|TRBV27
TGTGCCAGCAGTCAAATAGGGGGTGCGTACACCGGGGAGCTGTTTTTT
CASSQIGGAYTGELFF
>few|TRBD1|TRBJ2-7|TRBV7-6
TGTGCCAGCAGCTTAGCGACAGGGGCCTACGAGCAGTACTTC
CASSLATGAYEQYF
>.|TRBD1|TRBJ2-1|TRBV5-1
TGCGCCAGCAGCCAAGGGACAGGGGGATGGAATGAGCAGTTCTTC
CASSQGTGGWNEQFF
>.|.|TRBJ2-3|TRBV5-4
TGTGCCAGCAGCTTGGCAGGGACGCGAAGCACAGATACGCAGTATTTT
CASSLAGTRSTDTQYF
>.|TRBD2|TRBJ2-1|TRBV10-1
TGCGCCAGCGTCGTTAGCGGGAGAACAGGAAATGAGCAGTTCTTC
CASVVSGRTGNEQFF
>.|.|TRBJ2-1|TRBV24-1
TGTGCCACCAGTGACCACAGGTTGGATGAGCAGTTCTTC
CATSDHRLDEQFF
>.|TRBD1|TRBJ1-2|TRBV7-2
TGTGCCAGCAGCTTACCGCAGGGGGCAGGGGGCTACACCTTC
CASSLPQGAGGYTF
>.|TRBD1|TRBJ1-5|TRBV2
TGTGCCAGCAGTGAGGACAGGGGCATCAATCAGCCCCAGCATTTT
CASSEDRGINQPQHF
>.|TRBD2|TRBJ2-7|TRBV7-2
TGTGCCAGCAGCGTACAGGGCGCGGGAGGGACCTACGAGCAGTACTTC
CASSVQGAGGTYEQYF
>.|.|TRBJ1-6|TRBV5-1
TGCGCCAGCAGCTTGCAAGGACTGGGGCTGAATTCACCCCTCCACTTT
CASSLQGLGLNSPLHF
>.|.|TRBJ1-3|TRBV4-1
TGCGCCAGCAGCCAGGGACCCTCTGGAAACACCATATATTTT
CASSQGPSGNTIYF
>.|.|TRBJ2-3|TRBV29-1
TGCAGCACTCTTGGGCAGGGGGGAGATACGCAGTATTTT
CSTLGQGGDTQYF
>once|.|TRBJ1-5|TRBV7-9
TGTGCCAGCAGCTCAACAGGATACAATCAGCCCCAGCATTTT
CASSSTGYNQPQHF
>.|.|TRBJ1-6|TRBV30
TGTGCCTGGGCGGTAGGGGGAAATTCACCCCTCCACTTT
CAWAVGGNSPLHF
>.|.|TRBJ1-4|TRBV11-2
TGTGCCAGCAGCTCCGGTATGGCCGTTAATGAAAAACTGTTTTTT
CASSSGMAVNEKLFF
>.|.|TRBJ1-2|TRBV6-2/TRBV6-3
TGTGCCAGCAGTTACGGAGGGCTGGTCGGCTATGGCTACACCTTC
CASSYGGLVGYGYTF
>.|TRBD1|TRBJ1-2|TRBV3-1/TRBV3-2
TGTGCCAGCAGCCACAGGGGGCAAGGCTATGGCTACACCTTC
CASSHRGQGYGYTF
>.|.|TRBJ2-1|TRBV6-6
TGTGCCAGCAGCCCCCCCAACAATGAGCAGTTCTTC
CASSPPNNEQFF
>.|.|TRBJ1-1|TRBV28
TGTGCCAGCAGTCCCCCGAAAGGGGTTGGGACGGTCATGAACACTGAAGCTTTCTTT
CASSPPKGVGTVMNTEAFF
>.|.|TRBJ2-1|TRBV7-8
TGTGCCGGTGGGGCTAGCGACTACAATGAGCAGTTCTTC
CAGGASDYNEQFF
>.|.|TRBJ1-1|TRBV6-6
TGTGCCAGCAGTCCTAGAGGGGGCACTGAAGCTTTCTTT
CASSPRGGTEAFF
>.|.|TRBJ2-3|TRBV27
TGTGCCAGCAGTTTAGCATGGTCCGTTAGCACAGATACGCAGTATTTT
CASSLAWSVSTDTQYF
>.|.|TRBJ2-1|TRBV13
TGTGCCAGCAGCTTAGCGACGTACAATGAGCAGTTCTTC
CASSLATYNEQFF
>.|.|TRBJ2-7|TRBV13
TGTGCCAGCAGCTTAGGGACAGGGAGGAACGAGCAGTACTTC
CASSLGTGRNEQYF
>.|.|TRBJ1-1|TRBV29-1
TGCAGCGTTGTCCGGAACACTGAAGCTTTCTTT
CSVVRNTEAFF